This TCR beta chain was profiled in a study of Ad26.COV2.S vaccination and SARS-CoV-2 variants. The germline V gene has CDR1 SEHNR and CDR2 FQNEAQ (reference sequence). V trimming: 5 bases; J trimming: 2 bases; junction bases outside the gene matches: 5. The CDR3 spans 14 residues. On this clone itself: What it recognizes is unknown.

General study results and limits: Greater spike-specific TCR breadth was seen in vaccine recipients than in placebo recipients. Assessments of TCR breadth and depth may have underestimated the total T cell responses. It was found that vaccine and placebo recipients had similar non-spike TCR breadth. Vaccinees reportedly had broad spike-specific CD8+ and CD4+ T cell responses.

The data were produced by immunoSEQ multiplex PCR, yet TCRdb's version contains in-frame clones alone and is incomplete. Of about 180,000 clones in the sample, about 83% were seen once. This sequence was found in a human donor who had recovered from COVID-19. The genes are TRBV7-9 and TRBJ2-7, with 8 bases lining up with TRBD1. The source was peripheral blood, collected after recovery from COVID-19. Here the CDR3 DNA reads TGTGCCAGCAGCCTGGGACAGGCTGCCTACGAGCAGTACTTC. Translating gives CASSLGQAAYEQYF.